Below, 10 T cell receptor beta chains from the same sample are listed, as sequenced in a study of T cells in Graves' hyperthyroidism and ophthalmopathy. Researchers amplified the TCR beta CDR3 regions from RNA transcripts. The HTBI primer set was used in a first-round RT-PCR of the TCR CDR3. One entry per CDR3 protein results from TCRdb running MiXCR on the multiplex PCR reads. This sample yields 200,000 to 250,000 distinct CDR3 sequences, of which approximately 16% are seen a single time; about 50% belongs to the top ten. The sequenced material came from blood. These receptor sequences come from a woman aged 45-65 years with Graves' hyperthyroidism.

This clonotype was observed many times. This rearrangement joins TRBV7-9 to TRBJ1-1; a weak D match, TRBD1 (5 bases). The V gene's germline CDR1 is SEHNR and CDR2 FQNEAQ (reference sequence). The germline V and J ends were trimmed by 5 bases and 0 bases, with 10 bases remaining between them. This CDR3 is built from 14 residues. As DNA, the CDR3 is TGTGCCAGCAGCCAGGACACCATGAACACTGAAGCTTTCTTT. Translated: CASSQDTMNTEAFF.

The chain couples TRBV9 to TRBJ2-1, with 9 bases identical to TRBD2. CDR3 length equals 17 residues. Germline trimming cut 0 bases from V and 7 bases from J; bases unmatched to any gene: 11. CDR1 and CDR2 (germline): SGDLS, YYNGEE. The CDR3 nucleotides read TGTGCCAGCAGCGTAGTCCCGATTAGCGGGAGAGCTAATGAGCAGTTCTTC. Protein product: CASSVVPISGRANEQFF.

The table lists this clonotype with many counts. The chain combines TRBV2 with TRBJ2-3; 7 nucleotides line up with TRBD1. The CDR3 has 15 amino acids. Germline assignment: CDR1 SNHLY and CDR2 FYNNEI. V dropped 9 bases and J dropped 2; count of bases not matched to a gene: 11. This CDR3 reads CARRQGTRNTDTQYF. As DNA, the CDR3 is TGTGCCAGAAGACAGGGCACCAGGAACACAGATACGCAGTATTTT.

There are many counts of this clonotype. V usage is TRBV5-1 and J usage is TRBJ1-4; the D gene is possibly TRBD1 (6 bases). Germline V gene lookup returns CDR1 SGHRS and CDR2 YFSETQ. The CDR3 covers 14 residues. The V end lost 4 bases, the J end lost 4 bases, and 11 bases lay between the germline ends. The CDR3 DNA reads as TGCGCCAGCAGCCTGGACAGCCTTAATGAAAAACTGTTTTTT. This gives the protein CASSLDSLNEKLFF.

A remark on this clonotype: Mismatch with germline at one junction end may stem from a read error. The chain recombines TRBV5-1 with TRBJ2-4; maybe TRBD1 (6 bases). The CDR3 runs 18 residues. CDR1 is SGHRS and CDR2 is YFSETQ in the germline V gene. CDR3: CASSFPTPLTGTKNIQHF. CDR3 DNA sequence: TGCGCCAGCAGCTTTCCCACCCCCCTTACAGGGACCAAAAACATTCAGCACTTC. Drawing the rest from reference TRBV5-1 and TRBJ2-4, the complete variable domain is KAGVTQTPRYLIKTRGQQVTLSCSPISGHRSVSWYQQTPGQGLQFLFEYFSETQRNKGNFPGRFSGRQFSNSRSEMNVSTLELGDSALYLCASSFPTPLTGTKNIQHFGAGTRLSVL.

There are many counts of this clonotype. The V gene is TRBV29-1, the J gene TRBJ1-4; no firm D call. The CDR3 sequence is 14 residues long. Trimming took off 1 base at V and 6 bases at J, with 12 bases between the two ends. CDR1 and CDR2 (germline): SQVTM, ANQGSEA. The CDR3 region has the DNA TGCAGCGTTGAAGGATTCGAGACGGATGAAAAACTGTTTTTT. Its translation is CSVEGFETDEKLFF.

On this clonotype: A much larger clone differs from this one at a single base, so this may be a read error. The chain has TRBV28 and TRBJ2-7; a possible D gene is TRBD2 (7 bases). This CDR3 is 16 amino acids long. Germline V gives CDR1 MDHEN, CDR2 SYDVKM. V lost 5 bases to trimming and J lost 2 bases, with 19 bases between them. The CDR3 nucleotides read TGTGCCAGCAGTGAAGATGCACTGCGGGGGCCCTACGAGCAGTACTTC. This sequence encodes CASSEDALRGPYEQYF.

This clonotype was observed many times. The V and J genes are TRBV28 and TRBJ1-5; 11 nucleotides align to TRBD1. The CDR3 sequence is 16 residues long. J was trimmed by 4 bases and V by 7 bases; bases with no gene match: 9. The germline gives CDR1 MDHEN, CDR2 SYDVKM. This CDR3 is CASILGGTGGNQPQHF. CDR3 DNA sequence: TGTGCCAGCATCTTAGGGGGGACAGGGGGGAATCAGCCCCAGCATTTT.

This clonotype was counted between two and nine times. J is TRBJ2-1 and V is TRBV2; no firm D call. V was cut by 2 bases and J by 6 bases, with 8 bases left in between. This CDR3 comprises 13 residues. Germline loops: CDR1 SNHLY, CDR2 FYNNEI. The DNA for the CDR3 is TGTGCCAGCAGTGAAAGACTTTTCAATGAGCAGTTCTTC. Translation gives CASSERLFNEQFF.

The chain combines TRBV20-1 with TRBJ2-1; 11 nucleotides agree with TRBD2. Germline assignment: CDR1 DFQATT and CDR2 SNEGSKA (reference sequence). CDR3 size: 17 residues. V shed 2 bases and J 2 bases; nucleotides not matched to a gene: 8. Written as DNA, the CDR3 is TGCAGTGCTAGACTGGCTAGCGGGAGGAGTCCCTACAATGAGCAGTTCTTC. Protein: CSARLASGRSPYNEQFF.